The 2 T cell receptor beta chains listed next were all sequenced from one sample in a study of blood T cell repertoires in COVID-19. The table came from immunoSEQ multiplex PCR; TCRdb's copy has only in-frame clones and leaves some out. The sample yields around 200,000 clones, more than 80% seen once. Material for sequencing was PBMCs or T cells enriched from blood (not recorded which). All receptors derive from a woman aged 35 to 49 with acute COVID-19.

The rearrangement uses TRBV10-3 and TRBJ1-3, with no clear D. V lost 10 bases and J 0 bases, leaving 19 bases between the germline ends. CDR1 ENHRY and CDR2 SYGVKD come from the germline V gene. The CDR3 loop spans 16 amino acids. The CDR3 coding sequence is TGTGCCAGCTCGGAAGTGGGCTCTAACTCTGGAAACACCATATATTTT. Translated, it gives CASSEVGSNSGNTIYF.

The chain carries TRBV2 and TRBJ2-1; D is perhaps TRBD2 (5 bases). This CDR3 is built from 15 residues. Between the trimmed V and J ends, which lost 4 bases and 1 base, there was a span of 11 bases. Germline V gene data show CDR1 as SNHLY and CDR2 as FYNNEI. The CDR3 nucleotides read TGTGCCAGCAGTGGACTAACCGGATCCTACAATGAGCAGTTCTTC. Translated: CASSGLTGSYNEQFF.